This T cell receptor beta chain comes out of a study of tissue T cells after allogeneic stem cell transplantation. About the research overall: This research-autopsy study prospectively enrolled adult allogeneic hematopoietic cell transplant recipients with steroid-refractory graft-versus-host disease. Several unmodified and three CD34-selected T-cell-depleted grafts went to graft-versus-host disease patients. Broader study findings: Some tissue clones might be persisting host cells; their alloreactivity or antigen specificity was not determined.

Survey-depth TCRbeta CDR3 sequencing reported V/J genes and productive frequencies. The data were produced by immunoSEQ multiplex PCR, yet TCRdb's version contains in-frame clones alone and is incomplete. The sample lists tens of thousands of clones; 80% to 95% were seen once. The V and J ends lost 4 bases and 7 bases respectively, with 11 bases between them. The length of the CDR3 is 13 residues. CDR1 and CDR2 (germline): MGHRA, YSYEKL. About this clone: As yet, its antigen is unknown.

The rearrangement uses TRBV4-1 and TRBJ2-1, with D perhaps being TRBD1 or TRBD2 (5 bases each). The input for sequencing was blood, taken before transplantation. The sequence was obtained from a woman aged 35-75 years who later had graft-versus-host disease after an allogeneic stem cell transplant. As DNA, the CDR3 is TGCGCCAGCAGCCCGGACTGGGGGAATGAGCAGTTCTTC. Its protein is CASSPDWGNEQFF.